Shown below are 18 T cell receptor beta chains from a single sample sequenced in a study of blood T cells in healthy people across ages. Through a sample-barcoded 5' primer and a J-beta primer mix, a second PCR was run for roughly 6 to 11 cycles. TCRdb used MiXCR to reprocess the 5' RACE reads, holding one entry per CDR3 protein. Altogether about 930,000 distinct CDR3 sequences are present, 25% to 35% being singletons, with the ten largest covering about a tenth. Separately, the same data were catalogued under a study of T cells of mothers and their children.

Sequencing was performed on blood. These receptors were taken from a woman in her thirties or forties in good health.

The chain combines TRBV29-1 with TRBJ1-1; 10 nucleotides match TRBD1. CDR3 length: 16 amino acids. Trimming cost V 6 bases and J 5 bases; bases outside gene matches: 15. Germline loops: CDR1 SQVTM, CDR2 ANQGSEA. CDR3 protein: CSVAGLLTGGETEAFF. CDR3 coding DNA: TGCAGCGTGGCCGGCCTTCTGACAGGGGGCGAGACTGAAGCTTTCTTT.

The chain is built from TRBV5-4 and TRBJ1-2; possibly TRBD1 for D (6 bases). Trimming took 4 bases from V and 8 from J, leaving 15 bases between them. The CDR3 runs to 13 residues. Germline V gene sequence: CDR1 SGHNT, CDR2 YYREEE (reference sequence). The CDR3 DNA sequence: TGTGCCAGCAGCCTCCGGGGGCCTACGGGCTACACCTTC. It translates to CASSLRGPTGYTF. Full variable domain (outside the CDR3, taken from reference TRBV5-4 and TRBJ1-2): ETGVTQSPTHLIKTRGQQVTLRCSSQSGHNTVSWYQQALGQGPQFIFQYYREEENGRGNFPPRFSGLQFPNYSSELNVNALELDDSALYLCASSLRGPTGYTFGSGTRLTVV.

The genes are TRBV4-1 and TRBJ2-1; no clear D. CDR1 and CDR2 (germline): MGHRA, YSYEKL. The CDR3 extends over 13 amino acids. Trimming shortened V by 0 bases and J by 9 bases, and 9 bases separated the two germline ends. CDR3 protein: CASSQDYFGEQFF. The CDR3 DNA reads TGCGCCAGCAGCCAAGATTATTTCGGTGAGCAGTTCTTC.

This clonotype was picked up a small number of times. V gene TRBV9 combines with J gene TRBJ2-1, with a weak D call TRBD1 (6 bases). The CDR3 spans 16 residues. Germline CDR1 is SGDLS and CDR2 is YYNGEE. V was cut by 1 base and J by 4 bases, with 15 bases left in between. Written as DNA, the CDR3 is TGTGCCAGCAGCGTATCGGGGACAAGGGGTTACAATGAGCAGTTCTTC. This encodes CASSVSGTRGYNEQFF.

Points on this clonotype: A much more abundant neighbour one base away suggests this may be a read error. The chain is built from TRBV12-3 or TRBV12-4 and TRBJ2-7; 7 nucleotides align to TRBD1. V lost 6 bases, J lost 5 bases, and 10 bases stayed unmatched. The CDR3 is made up of 14 amino acids. This CDR3 reads CASSPRGTPDEQYF. The CDR3 DNA reads TGTGCCAGCAGCCCCAGGGGGACACCCGACGAGCAGTACTTC.

The sample holds a few counts of this clonotype. The chain employs TRBV7-6 and TRBJ1-5; no definite D call. Deletions cut 4 bases from V and 3 bases from J, with 13 bases between. Germline CDR1 SGHVS, CDR2 FNYEAQ. The CDR3 has 15 residues. The CDR3 reads CASSSLTTANQPQHF. CDR3 DNA: TGTGCCAGCAGCTCATTAACAACGGCCAATCAGCCCCAGCATTTT.

In its sample, this clonotype was seen many times. The chain links TRBV20-1 to TRBJ2-1, with D perhaps assigned TRBD1 or TRBD2 (5 bases each). This CDR3 has 15 amino acids. Trimming took off 0 bases at V and 6 bases at J, with 15 bases between the two ends. Per the germline V gene, CDR1 is DFQATT and CDR2 is SNEGSKA (reference sequence). The CDR3 reads CSARDSGAPINEQFF. CDR3 sequence (DNA): TGCAGTGCTAGAGATTCCGGGGCCCCTATCAATGAGCAGTTCTTC.

This clonotype appeared a few times. The rearrangement links TRBV18 to TRBJ2-7; the D call may be TRBD1 or TRBD2 (6 bases each). V was clipped by 6 bases and J by 2 bases, with 14 bases between them. CDR3 length: 14 amino acids. CDR1 and CDR2 (germline): KGHSH, LQKENI. The DNA of the CDR3 is TGTGCCAGCTCGCGGGACAAAGGGCCCTACGAGCAGTACTTC. It is translated as CASSRDKGPYEQYF.

This clonotype showed up just a few times. V and J are TRBV5-6 and TRBJ1-2, with D unresolved. The germline V gene encodes CDR1 SGHDT and CDR2 YYEEEE. V shed 5 bases and J shed 6 bases, with 11 bases lying between them. This CDR3 comprises 12 residues. CDR3: CASREIGDGYTF. The CDR3 DNA sequence: TGTGCCAGCAGGGAGATCGGGGATGGCTACACCTTC. Supplemented by reference TRBV5-6 and TRBJ1-2, the full variable domain reads DAGVTQSPTHLIKTRGQQVTLRCSPKSGHDTVSWYQQALGQGPQFIFQYYEEEERQRGNFPDRFSGHQFPNYSSELNVNALLLGDSALYLCASREIGDGYTFGSGTRLTVV.

This clonotype was counted a few times. The rearrangement links TRBV7-2 to TRBJ1-2; TRBD1 might be the D (5 bases). Looked up from germline, CDR1 is SGHTA and CDR2 is FQGNSA. The length of the CDR3 is 14 residues. V was clipped by 6 bases and J by 3 bases, with 14 bases between them. The CDR3 sequence is CASSAGTGDYGYTF. Written as DNA, the CDR3 is TGTGCCAGCAGTGCAGGGACCGGGGACTATGGCTACACCTTC.

CDR3 nucleotides: TGTGCCAGCAGCTTACTTACTTCCGGGGTTAGCAATCAGCCCCAGCATTTT. Protein product: CASSLLTSGVSNQPQHF. The gene calls are TRBV7-8 and TRBJ1-5; D remains unclear. Trimming left V 2 bases short and J 0 bases short, with 14 bases between. Per the germline V gene, CDR1 is SGHVS and CDR2 is FQNEAQ. This CDR3 region has 17 residues.

This clonotype showed up just a few times. The chain has TRBV2 and TRBJ2-5; D gene ambiguous. The CDR3 length is 14 residues. V was shortened by 5 bases and J by 4 bases, with 14 bases between the two germline ends. Germline-derived CDR1 and CDR2 are SNHLY and FYNNEI. The chain's CDR3 is CASSRAIIGETQYF. CDR3 in DNA: TGTGCCAGCAGTCGGGCTATAATTGGAGAGACCCAGTACTTC.

This clonotype was seen a few times. V usage is TRBV7-9 and J usage is TRBJ1-2, with no clear D. V was cut by 5 bases and J by 3 bases, with 10 bases left in between. The germline V gene has CDR1 SEHNR and CDR2 FQNEAQ (reference sequence). The CDR3 has 13 residues. Written as DNA, the CDR3 is TGTGCCAGCAGCCCGGCGGATTACTATGGCTACACCTTC. Its translation is CASSPADYYGYTF.

This clonotype has just a few counts. The chain carries TRBV28 and TRBJ2-4; TRBD1 or TRBD2 may be the D gene (5 bases each). The CDR3 has 14 amino acids. Trimming stripped 2 bases from V and 12 bases from J, with 17 bases between. Germline loops: CDR1 MDHEN, CDR2 SYDVKM. CDR3: CASSLGAQGGSQYF. As DNA, the CDR3 is TGTGCCAGCAGTTTAGGAGCCCAGGGCGGGTCTCAGTACTTC.

The chain links TRBV21-1 to TRBJ1-4; no check of the table's D call, TRBD1, against the DNA was made. TRBV21-1 is annotated as a pseudogene. The CDR3 extends over 14 amino acids. CDR3 in amino acids: CASSKDRGGEKLFF. Written as DNA, the CDR3 is TGTGCCAGCAGCAAGGACCGGGGCGGTGAAAAACTGTTTTTT.

This clonotype was detected a few times. This sequence joins TRBV5-1 and TRBJ2-1; 12 nucleotides align to TRBD1. The J segment lost 8 bases and the V segment lost 0 bases, leaving 6 bases of the junction unmatched. There are 16 residues in the CDR3. CDR1 is SGHRS and CDR2 is YFSETQ in the germline V gene. CDR3 region: CASSLAPGQGAYEQFF. CDR3 DNA sequence: TGCGCCAGCAGCTTGGCCCCGGGACAGGGGGCCTATGAGCAGTTCTTC.

Of note for this clonotype: A read error is the likely source, as a far larger clone sits one nucleotide away. The rearrangement joins TRBV12-3 or TRBV12-4 to TRBJ2-5; 9 nucleotides line up with TRBD1. The CDR3 is 14 amino acids. CDR3 in amino acids: CAGSRGQGQETQYF. In DNA form, the CDR3 reads TGTGCCGGCAGTAGGGGACAGGGCCAAGAGACCCAGTACTTC.

This clonotype was found a few times. V and J are TRBV4-3 and TRBJ2-3; possible D gene TRBD2, 5 bases. Germline CDR1 is LGHNA and CDR2 is YSLEER. Trimming removed 4 bases from V and 1 base from J, with 18 bases in between. The CDR3 sequence is 17 residues long. CDR3 amino acids: CASSPVVGGNGTDTQYF. CDR3 sequence (DNA): TGCGCCAGCAGCCCCGTCGTAGGAGGAAATGGCACAGATACGCAGTATTTT.